This T cell receptor beta chain comes out of a study of blood T cell repertoires in COVID-19. Study-level background: Donors in the United States, Italy and Spain gave samples during acute or convalescent COVID-19. From T cells, B-cell-depleted T cells, or PBMCs came the material, which was cDNA or gDNA.

This CDR3 contains 13 residues. Germline V gene sequence: CDR1 SQVTM, CDR2 ANQGSEA. V lost 7 bases to trimming and J lost 0 bases; unmatched junction nucleotides: 4. In the study's own analysis: Researchers report that nucleated cell counts were estimated from reference gene primer amplification. TCRdb's table, derived via immunoSEQ multiplex PCR, lists solely in-frame clones and lacks some. The D gene and trimming were derived from the DNA, and the V and J assignments and clone size from that table. Here the sample spans about 220,000 clones, about 80% being singletons. Participants were aged about 18 to 89 years, lived in roughly 23 US areas, and enrolled virtually.

Sequences were obtained from PBMCs or T cells enriched from blood (not recorded which). V is TRBV29-1 and J is TRBJ1-1, with 8 bases identical to TRBD1. This receptor was identified in a woman between 40 and 50 years old with acute COVID-19. CDR3 in amino acids: CSGGQGVNTEAFF. CDR3 in DNA: TGCAGCGGAGGACAGGGAGTGAACACTGAAGCTTTCTTT. The full variable domain, its missing parts supplied by reference TRBV29-1 and TRBJ1-1, is SAVISQKPSRDICQRGTSLTIQCQVDSQVTMMFWYRQQPGQSLTLIATANQGSEATYESGFVIDKFPISRPNLTFSTLTVSNMSPEDSSIYLCSGGQGVNTEAFFGQGTRLTVV.